Included here is one T cell receptor (beta chain) sequence, with context. Which antigen it targets is not known. No base-level quality is on record; no much larger clone is a single base apart. This sample stems from a study of blood T cell repertoires in COVID-19 (dated by TCRdb to the early 2020s). For the wider study: Samples covering the acute and convalescent phases of COVID-19 were provided by collaborators in the United States, Italy and Spain. Where available, HLA class I and class II types were taken from metadata supplied by the sample provider and were not determined by assay-based typing. Nearly every sample came with metadata listing a de-identified subject ID, COVID-19 status, age in years and sex. Deeply sampled blood TCRbeta repertoires from subjects exposed to, actively infected with, or recovered from COVID-19 were included in the dataset. The repertoires were released in a freely available public database meant as a resource for research on the immune response to SARS-CoV-2. The material from the prospective study consisted of cDNA or gDNA derived from T cells, B-cell-depleted T cells, or PBMCs. Samples came from the ongoing ImmuneRACE study (first 160 participants) plus 1,254 subjects from 6 global collaborators.

TCRbeta CDR3 regions were amplified from genomic DNA using the immunoSEQ Assay, a bias-controlled multiplex PCR. On the study's bioinformatics: Within the assay, amplification of reference gene primers was used to estimate how many nucleated cells each sample contained. To quantify the absolute abundance of each unique TCRbeta CDR3 rearrangement, sequence reads were collapsed and filtered. For each sample, productive Simpson clonality was calculated as the square root of Simpson's diversity index over productive rearrangements. As stored in TCRdb, this immuneACCESS dataset retains in-frame rearrangements with V and J assigned. A fraction of the clones does not appear; measured against another copy, unresolved V genes explain less than half of the discrepancy, and the remainder lacks a known reason. V and J calls and clone size are those listed in that table; D and trimming were worked out from the DNA. The sample contains some 71,000 clones, about 80% of them found a single time. 13% of the sample comes from the top ten.

One collaborating source in Seattle enrolled patients during active infection and followed them longitudinally through the course of disease. Collaborating institutions collected whole blood in K2EDTA tubes following their own protocols. For TCRbeta analysis, collaborator samples were shipped as frozen whole blood, as isolated PBMCs, or as DNA extracted from either sample type. What the research found in general, with its limitations: The quantity of clinical and demographic metadata differed by source and by participant and was supplied without curation.

Sequencing input: peripheral blood. The TCR originated in a middle-aged man with COVID-19, enrolled during active disease.

The nucleotides read TGCGCCAGCAGTGCAGGGGGGTTCTCCTACAATGAGCAGTTCTTC. This translates into CASSAGGFSYNEQFF. The chain was built from TRBV5-1 and TRBJ2-1; TRBD1 could be the D gene, as 7 bases match. Measured from the cysteine to the phenylalanine, the CDR3 is 15 residues long. This entry keeps only the CDR3 DNA: 45 bases, framed from base 1. The V end loses 5 bases and the J end loses 0 bases, and a stretch of 12 bases separates them. Reading the germline V gene gives CDR1 SGHRS and CDR2 YFSETQ.